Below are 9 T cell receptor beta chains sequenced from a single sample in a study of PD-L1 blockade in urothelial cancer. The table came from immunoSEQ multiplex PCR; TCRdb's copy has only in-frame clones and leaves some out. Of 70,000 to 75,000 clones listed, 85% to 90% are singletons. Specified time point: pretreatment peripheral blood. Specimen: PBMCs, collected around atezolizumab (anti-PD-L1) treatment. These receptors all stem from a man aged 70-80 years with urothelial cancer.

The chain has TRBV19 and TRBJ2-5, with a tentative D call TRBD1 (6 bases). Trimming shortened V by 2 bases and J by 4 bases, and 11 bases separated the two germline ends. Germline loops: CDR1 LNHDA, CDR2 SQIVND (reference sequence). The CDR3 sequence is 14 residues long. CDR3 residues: CASSIQGGRETQYF. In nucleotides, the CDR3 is TGTGCCAGTAGTATACAAGGGGGTCGAGAGACCCAGTACTTC.

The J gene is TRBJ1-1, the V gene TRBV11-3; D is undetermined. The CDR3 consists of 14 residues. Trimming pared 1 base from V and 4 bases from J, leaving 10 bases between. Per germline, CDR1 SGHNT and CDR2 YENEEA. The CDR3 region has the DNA TGTGCCAGCAGCTTAGCCGGGGTGGCCACTGAAGCTTTCTTT. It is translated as CASSLAGVATEAFF.

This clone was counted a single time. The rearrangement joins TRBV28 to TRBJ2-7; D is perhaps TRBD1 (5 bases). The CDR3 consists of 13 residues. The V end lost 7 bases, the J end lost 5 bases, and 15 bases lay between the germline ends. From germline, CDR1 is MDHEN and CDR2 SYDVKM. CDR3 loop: CASNPTAVHEQYF. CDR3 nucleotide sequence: TGTGCCAGCAATCCGACAGCCGTTCACGAGCAGTACTTC.

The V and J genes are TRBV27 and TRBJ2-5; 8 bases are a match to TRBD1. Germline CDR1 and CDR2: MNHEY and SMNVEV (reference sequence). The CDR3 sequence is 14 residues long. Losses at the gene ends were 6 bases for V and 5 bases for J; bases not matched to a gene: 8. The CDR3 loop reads CASSTPGGEETQYF. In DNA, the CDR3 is TGTGCCAGCAGCACCCCAGGGGGCGAGGAGACCCAGTACTTC.

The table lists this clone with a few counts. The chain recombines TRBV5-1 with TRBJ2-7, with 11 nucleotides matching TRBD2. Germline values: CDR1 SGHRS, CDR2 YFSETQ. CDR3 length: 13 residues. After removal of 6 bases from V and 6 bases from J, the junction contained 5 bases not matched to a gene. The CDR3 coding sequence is TGCGCCAGCACCGGGACTAGCGGATTCGAGCAGTACTTC. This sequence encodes CASTGTSGFEQYF.

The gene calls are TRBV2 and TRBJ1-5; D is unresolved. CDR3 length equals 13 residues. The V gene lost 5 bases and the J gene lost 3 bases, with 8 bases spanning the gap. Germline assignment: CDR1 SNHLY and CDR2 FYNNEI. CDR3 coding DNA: TGTGCCAGCAGTATCCAGGACAATCAGCCCCAGCATTTT. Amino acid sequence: CASSIQDNQPQHF.

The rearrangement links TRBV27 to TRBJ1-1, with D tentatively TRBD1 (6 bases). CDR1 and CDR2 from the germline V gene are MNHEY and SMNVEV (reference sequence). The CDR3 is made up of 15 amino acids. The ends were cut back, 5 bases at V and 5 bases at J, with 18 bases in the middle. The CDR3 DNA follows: TGTGCCAGCAGTCCTTCGCGCAGGGGTGATACTGAAGCTTTCTTT. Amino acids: CASSPSRRGDTEAFF.

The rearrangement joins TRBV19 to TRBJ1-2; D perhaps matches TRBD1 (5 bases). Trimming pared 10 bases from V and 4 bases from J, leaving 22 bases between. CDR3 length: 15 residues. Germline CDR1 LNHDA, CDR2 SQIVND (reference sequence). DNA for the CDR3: TGTGCCACCAACGATGCCTCGACAGTCCTCTATGGCTACACCTTC. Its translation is CATNDASTVLYGYTF. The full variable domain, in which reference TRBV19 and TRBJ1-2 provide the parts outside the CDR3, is DGGITQSPKYLFRKEGQNVTLSCEQNLNHDAMYWYRQDPGQGLRLIYYSQIVNDFQKGDIAEGYSVSREKKESFPLTVTSAQKNPTAFYLCATNDASTVLYGYTFGSGTRLTVV.

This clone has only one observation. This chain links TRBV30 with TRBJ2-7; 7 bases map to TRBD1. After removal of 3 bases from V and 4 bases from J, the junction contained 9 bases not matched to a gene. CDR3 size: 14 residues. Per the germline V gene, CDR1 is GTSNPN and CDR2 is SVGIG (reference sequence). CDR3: CAWRRTGTAYEQYF. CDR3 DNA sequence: TGTGCCTGGAGACGAACCGGGACAGCTTACGAGCAGTACTTC.